This passage covers 4 T cell receptor beta chains from one sample sequenced in a study of post-analysis software for immune sequencing data. No antigen is known for these receptors. Whole-study findings and limits: The five TRBV segments detected at higher frequency in patients than in controls included TRBV5-6, TRBV5-1 and TRBV20-1.

TCR beta cDNA libraries had unique molecular identifiers. TCRdb ran MiXCR on the PCR reads and lists one entry per CDR3 protein. The sample contains about 500,000 distinct CDR3 sequences, around 40% of which appear only once. Material for sequencing was blood. Receptors were obtained from a girl between 5 and 17 years old with multiple sclerosis.

The CDR3 DNA follows: TGTGCTAGTGGTTTAAAGGACCGCACAGATACGCAGTATTTT. Amino acid sequence: CASGLKDRTDTQYF. This sequence joins TRBV12-5 and TRBJ2-3; D is undetermined. CDR1 and CDR2 from the germline V gene are LGHNT and FRNRAP. The CDR3 is made up of 14 amino acids. V was trimmed by 3 bases and J by 1 base, leaving 8 bases between them.

The chain is built from TRBV29-1 and TRBJ2-4; maybe TRBD2 (7 bases). The J call may be wrong; the DNA end is better matched by TRBJ2-7. CDR3 length: 14 residues. Germline V gene data show CDR1 as SQVTM and CDR2 as ANQGSEA. The CDR3 loop is CSVEEGGVVYEQYF. The CDR3 nucleotides read TGCAGCGTTGAGGAAGGGGGGGTGGTCTACGAGCAGTACTTC.

The genes are TRBV10-3 and TRBJ2-1, with a tentative D call TRBD2 (6 bases). The CDR3 is 13 residues long. Trimming shortened V by 3 bases and J by 10 bases, and 13 bases separated the two germline ends. CDR1 is ENHRY, CDR2 SYGVKD, per germline. The CDR3: CAISESPAGEQFF. In DNA form, the CDR3 reads TGTGCCATCAGTGAATCGCCCGCGGGGGAGCAGTTCTTC.

The sample holds a few counts of this clonotype. At one of its ends the junction is not consistent with the germline gene, which may arise from a read error. The rearrangement uses TRBV29-1 and TRBJ2-1; a weak D match, TRBD2 (5 bases). This CDR3 is 15 amino acids long. Germline CDR1 reads SQVTM; CDR2 reads ANQGSEA. The CDR3 sequence: CSVQDGVPSYNEQFF. The DNA for the CDR3 is TGCAGCGTTCAAGACGGGGTACCCTCCTACAATGAGCAGTTCTTC.